These T cell receptor beta chains were read from a single sample in a study of T cells after posttransplantation cyclophosphamide. The protocol was immunoSEQ multiplex PCR, while the TCRdb copy is restricted to in-frame clones and leaves out a portion. Found here are about 37,000 clones, no singletons; the ten largest cover approximately 5.9%. Sequencing was performed on PBMCs. The receptor set was obtained from a man aged 25-45 years in good health and a related stem cell transplant donor. Each CDR3 is given without its conserved first and last residue.

J: TRBJ1-1; V: TRBV6-1; CDR3: ASSGRTEAF
J: TRBJ2-7; V: TRBV9; CDR3: ASSKGTGVTYEQY
J: TRBJ2-6; V: TRBV9; CDR3: ASSETPGSPGANVLT
J: TRBJ1-1; V: TRBV6-6; CDR3: ASTHHAGQRNTEAF
J: TRBJ2-7; V: TRBV27; CDR3: ASSFQVAGLNSYEQY
J: TRBJ1-5; V: TRBV6-5; CDR3: ASRRQGGQPQH
J: TRBJ2-7; V: TRBV5-1; CDR3: ASSAIPGTGPYEQY
J: TRBJ2-7; V: TRBV5-4; CDR3: ASGTGTYEQY
J: TRBJ2-1; V: TRBV7-8; CDR3: ASSLALMRHEQF
J: TRBJ2-7; V: TRBV18; CDR3: ASSLGLSGPSYEQY
J: TRBJ2-5; V: TRBV24-1; CDR3: ATGQGNQETQY
J: TRBJ2-3; V: TRBV7-2; CDR3: ASSLADRVTQY
J: TRBJ2-3; V: TRBV29-1; CDR3: SVGQAQDTQY
J: TRBJ1-1; V: TRBV5-1; CDR3: ASSLVEGGTEAF
J: TRBJ1-2; V: TRBV5-5; CDR3: ASSPAQGRIGYT
J: TRBJ1-3; V: TRBV6-5; CDR3: ASSLQGGNTIY
J: TRBJ2-2; V: TRBV11-3; CDR3: ASSLARASGDTGELF
J: TRBJ1-5; V: TRBV6-1; CDR3: ASSEGGGKPQH
J: TRBJ2-5; V: TRBV12-3/TRBV12-4; CDR3: ASSFRGQETQY
J: TRBJ2-3; V: TRBV19; CDR3: ASSIASWLAGGREDTQY
J: TRBJ2-3; V: TRBV15; CDR3: ATSRGQSTDTQY
J: TRBJ2-5; V: TRBV6-6; CDR3: ASSPGQGGETQY
J: TRBJ1-2; V: TRBV6-6; CDR3: ASSLQGLGYGYT
J: TRBJ1-1; V: TRBV7-9; CDR3: ASSFSGTVMNTEAF
J: TRBJ1-6; V: TRBV19; CDR3: ASTEQGNSPLH
J: TRBJ1-1; V: TRBV4-3; CDR3: ASSQSRDREMNTEAF
J: TRBJ1-5; V: TRBV28; CDR3: ASSYNSNQPQH
J: TRBJ2-1; V: TRBV4-3; CDR3: ASSPVTGGVGEQF
J: TRBJ1-2; V: TRBV19; CDR3: ASSTPGHGIYGYT
J: TRBJ1-2; V: TRBV2; CDR3: ASSLGGYDGYT
J: TRBJ2-7; V: TRBV25-1; CDR3: ASSALRQGAWNEQY
J: TRBJ1-3; V: TRBV7-9; CDR3: ASRTGTGLYTIY
J: TRBJ1-2; V: TRBV28; CDR3: ASLHGGQSYGYT
J: TRBJ1-4; V: TRBV29-1; CDR3: SVEGFGGVGEKLF
J: TRBJ2-1; V: TRBV14; CDR3: ASSRGTSGELYYYNEQF
J: TRBJ1-1; V: TRBV19; CDR3: ASSITAGAVNTEAF
J: TRBJ1-1; V: TRBV29-1; CDR3: SAGQLNTEAF
J: TRBJ1-6; V: TRBV25-1; CDR3: ASSGPGGNNSPLH
J: TRBJ1-2; V: TRBV5-6; CDR3: ASSLAVDRGRIGYT
J: TRBJ1-1; V: TRBV19; CDR3: ASSIDYTGRGTEAF
J: TRBJ1-4; V: TRBV6-5; CDR3: ASSWDRTGVDEKLF
J: TRBJ1-2; V: TRBV9; CDR3: ASSTGQGRGYT